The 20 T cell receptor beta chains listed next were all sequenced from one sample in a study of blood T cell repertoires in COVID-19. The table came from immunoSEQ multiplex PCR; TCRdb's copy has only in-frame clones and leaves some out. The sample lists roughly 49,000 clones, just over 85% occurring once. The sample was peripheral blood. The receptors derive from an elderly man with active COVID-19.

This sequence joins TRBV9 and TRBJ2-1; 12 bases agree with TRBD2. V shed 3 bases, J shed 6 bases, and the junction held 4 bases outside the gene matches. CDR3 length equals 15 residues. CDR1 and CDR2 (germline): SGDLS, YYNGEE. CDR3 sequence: CASSATSGSLNEQFF. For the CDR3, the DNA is TGTGCCAGCAGCGCGACTAGCGGGAGTCTCAATGAGCAGTTCTTC.

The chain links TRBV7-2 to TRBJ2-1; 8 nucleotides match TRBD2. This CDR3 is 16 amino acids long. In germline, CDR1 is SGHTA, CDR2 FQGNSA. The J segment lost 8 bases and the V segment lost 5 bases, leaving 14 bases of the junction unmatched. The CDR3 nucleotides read TGTGCCAGCAGCCCTACCCGCCGGGAGGGCCACGATGAGCAGTTCTTC. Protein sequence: CASSPTRREGHDEQFF.

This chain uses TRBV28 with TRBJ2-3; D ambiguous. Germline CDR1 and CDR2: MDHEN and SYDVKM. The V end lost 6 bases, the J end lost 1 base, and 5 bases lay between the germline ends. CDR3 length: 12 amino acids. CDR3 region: CASSPGTDTQYF. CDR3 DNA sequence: TGTGCCAGCAGCCCGGGCACAGATACGCAGTATTTT. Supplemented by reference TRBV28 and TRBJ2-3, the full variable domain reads DVKVTQSSRYLVKRTGEKVFLECVQDMDHENMFWYRQDPGLGLRLIYFSYDVKMKEKGDIPEGYSVSREKKERFSLILESASTNQTSMYLCASSPGTDTQYFGPGTRLTVL.

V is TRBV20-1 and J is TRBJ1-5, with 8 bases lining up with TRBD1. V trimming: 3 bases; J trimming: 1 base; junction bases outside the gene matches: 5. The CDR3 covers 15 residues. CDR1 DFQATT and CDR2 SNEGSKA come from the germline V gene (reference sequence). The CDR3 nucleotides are TGCAGTGCTAGTGAGCAGGGGGCAAGCAATCAGCCCCAGCATTTT. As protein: CSASEQGASNQPQHF.

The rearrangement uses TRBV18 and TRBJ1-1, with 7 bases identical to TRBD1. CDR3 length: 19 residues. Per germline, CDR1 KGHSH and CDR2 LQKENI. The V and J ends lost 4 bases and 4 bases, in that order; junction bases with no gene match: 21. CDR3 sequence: CASSLMEKGGGRRSTEAFF. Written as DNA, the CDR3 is TGTGCCAGCTCACTTATGGAGAAAGGGGGCGGACGGCGTTCCACTGAAGCTTTCTTT.

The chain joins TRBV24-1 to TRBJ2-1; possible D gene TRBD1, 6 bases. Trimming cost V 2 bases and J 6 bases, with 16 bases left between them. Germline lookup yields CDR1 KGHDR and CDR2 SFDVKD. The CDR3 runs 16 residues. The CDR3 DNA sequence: TGTGCCACCAGTGATTACGGGTCGACAGGCTCCAATGAGCAGTTCTTC. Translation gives CATSDYGSTGSNEQFF.

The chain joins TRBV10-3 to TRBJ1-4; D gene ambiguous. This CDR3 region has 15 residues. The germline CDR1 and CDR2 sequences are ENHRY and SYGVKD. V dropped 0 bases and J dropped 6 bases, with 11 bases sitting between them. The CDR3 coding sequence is TGTGCCATCAGTGAGTCCCGAGGGCGTGATGAAAAACTGTTTTTT. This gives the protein CAISESRGRDEKLFF.

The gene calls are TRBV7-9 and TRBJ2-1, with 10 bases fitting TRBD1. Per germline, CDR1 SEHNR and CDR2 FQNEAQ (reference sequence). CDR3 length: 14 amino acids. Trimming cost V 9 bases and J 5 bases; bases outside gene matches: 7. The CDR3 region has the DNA TGTGCCAGTGGCCGGGACAGGGGTAACAATGAGCAGTTCTTC. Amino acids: CASGRDRGNNEQFF.

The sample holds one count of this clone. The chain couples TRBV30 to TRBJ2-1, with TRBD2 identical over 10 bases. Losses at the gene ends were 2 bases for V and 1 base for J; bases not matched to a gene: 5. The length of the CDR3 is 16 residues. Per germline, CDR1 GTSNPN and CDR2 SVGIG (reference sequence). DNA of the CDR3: TGTGCCTGGAGTCCTCGGACTAGCGGTTCCTACAATGAGCAGTTCTTC. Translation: CAWSPRTSGSYNEQFF.

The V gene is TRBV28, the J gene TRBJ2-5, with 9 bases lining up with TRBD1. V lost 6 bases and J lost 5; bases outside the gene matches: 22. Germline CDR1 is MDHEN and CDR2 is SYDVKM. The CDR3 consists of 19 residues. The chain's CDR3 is CASSIPGTGYQGGRETQYF. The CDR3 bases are TGTGCCAGCAGCATCCCAGGGACAGGGTATCAAGGTGGTCGGGAGACCCAGTACTTC.

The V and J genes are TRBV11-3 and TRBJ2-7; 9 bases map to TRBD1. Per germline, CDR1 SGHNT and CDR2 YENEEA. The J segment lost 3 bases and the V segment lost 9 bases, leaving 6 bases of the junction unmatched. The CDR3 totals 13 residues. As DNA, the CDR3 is TGTGCCAGTTCGACAGGGGGGGTCTACGAGCAGTACTTC. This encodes CASSTGGVYEQYF.

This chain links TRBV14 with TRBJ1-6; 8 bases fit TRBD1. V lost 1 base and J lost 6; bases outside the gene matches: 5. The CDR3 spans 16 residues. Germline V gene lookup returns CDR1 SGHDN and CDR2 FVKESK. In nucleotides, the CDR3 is TGTGCCAGCAGCCAAGTTACAGGGGGTGGTAATTCACCCCTCCACTTT. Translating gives CASSQVTGGGNSPLHF.

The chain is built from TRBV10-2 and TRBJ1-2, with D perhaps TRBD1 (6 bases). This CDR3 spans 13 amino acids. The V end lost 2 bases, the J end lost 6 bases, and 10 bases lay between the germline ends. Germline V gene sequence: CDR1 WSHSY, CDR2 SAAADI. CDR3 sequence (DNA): TGCGCCAGCAGTGAGATCAGGGGAGATGGCTACACCTTC. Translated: CASSEIRGDGYTF.

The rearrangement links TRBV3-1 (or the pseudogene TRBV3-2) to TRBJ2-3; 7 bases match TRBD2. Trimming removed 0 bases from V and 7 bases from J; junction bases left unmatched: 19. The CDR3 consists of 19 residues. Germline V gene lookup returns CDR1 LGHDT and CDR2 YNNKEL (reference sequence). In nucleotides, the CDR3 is TGTGCCAGCAGCCAAGATTTGTGGGAGGGCCGTCGCCCCGTCCATACGCAGTATTTT. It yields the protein CASSQDLWEGRRPVHTQYF.

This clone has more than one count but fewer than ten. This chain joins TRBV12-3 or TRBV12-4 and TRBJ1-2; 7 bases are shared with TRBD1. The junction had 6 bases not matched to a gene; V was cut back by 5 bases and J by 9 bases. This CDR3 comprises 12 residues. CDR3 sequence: CASSQGQRSYTF. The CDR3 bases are TGTGCCAGCAGTCAGGGACAGCGAAGCTACACCTTC.

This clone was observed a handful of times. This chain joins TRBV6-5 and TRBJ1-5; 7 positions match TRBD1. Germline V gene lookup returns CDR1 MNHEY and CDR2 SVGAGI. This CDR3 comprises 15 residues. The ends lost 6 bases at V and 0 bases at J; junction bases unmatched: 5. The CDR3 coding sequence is TGTGCCAGCAGACGGGACAGTAATAGCAATCAGCCCCAGCATTTT. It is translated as CASRRDSNSNQPQHF.

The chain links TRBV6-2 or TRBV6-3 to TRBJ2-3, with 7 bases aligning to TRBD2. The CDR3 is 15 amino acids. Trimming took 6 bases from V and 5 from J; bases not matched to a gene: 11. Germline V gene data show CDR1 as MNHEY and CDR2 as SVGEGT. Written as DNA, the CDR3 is TGTGCCAGCAGCCCCCCCGGGAGGTGGCAAGATACGCAGTATTTT. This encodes CASSPPGRWQDTQYF.

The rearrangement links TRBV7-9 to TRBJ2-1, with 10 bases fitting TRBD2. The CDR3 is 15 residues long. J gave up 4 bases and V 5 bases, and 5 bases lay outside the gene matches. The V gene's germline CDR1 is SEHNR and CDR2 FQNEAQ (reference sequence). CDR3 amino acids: CASSVGTSEYNEQFF. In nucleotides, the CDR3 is TGTGCCAGCAGCGTCGGGACTAGCGAGTACAATGAGCAGTTCTTC. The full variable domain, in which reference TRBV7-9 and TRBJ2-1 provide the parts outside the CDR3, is DTGVSQNPRHKITKRGQNVTFRCDPISEHNRLYWYRQTLGQGPEFLTYFQNEAQLEKSRLLSDRFSAERPKGSFSTLEIQRTEQGDSAMYLCASSVGTSEYNEQFFGPGTRLTVL.

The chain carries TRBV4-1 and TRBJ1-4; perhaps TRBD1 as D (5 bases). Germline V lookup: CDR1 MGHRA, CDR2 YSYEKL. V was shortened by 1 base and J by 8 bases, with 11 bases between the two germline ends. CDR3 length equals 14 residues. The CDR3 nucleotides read TGCGCCAGCAGCCAAGGGCAGGGTTTGGAAAAACTGTTTTTT. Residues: CASSQGQGLEKLFF.

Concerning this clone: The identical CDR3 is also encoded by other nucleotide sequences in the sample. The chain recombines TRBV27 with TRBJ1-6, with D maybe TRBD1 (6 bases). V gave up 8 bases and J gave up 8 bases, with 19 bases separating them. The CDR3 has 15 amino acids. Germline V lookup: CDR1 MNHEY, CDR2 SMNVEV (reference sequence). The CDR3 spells CASRGSQGLHSPLHF. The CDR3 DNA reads TGTGCCAGCCGGGGTTCCCAGGGGTTGCATTCACCCCTCCACTTT.